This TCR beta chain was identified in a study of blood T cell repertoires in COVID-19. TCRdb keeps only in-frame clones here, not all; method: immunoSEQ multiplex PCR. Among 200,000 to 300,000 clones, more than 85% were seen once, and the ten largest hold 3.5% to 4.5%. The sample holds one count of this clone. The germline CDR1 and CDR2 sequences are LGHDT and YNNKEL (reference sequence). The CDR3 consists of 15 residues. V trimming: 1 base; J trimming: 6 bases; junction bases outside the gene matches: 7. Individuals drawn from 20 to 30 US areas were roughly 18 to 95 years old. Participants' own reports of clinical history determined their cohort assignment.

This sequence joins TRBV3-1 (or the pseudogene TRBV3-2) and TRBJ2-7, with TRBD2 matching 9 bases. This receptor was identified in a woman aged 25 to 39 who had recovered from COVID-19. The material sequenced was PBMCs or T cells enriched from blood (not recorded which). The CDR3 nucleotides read TGTGCCAGCAGCCAAGTAGGTAGCGGGAGACGCGAGCAGTACTTC. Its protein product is CASSQVGSGRREQYF.